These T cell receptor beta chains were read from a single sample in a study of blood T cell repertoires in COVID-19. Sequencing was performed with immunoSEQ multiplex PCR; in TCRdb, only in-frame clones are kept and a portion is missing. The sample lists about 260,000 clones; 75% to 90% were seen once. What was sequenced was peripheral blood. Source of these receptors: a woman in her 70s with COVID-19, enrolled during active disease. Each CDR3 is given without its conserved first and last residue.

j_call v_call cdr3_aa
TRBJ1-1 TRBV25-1 ASSGGFEAF
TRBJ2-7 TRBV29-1 SVERPAPGSYEQY
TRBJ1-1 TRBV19 ASSWHNTEAF
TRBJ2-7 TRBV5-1 ASSLRGTGSYEQY
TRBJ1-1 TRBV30 AWSVPLTSTVTEAF
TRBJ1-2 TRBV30 AWETGVRGYT
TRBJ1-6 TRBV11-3 ASSLVGLNSPLH
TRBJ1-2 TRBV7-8 ASSRDRDGYT
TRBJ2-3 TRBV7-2 ASSLAGTSGADTQY
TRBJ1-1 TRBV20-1 SAADILEAF